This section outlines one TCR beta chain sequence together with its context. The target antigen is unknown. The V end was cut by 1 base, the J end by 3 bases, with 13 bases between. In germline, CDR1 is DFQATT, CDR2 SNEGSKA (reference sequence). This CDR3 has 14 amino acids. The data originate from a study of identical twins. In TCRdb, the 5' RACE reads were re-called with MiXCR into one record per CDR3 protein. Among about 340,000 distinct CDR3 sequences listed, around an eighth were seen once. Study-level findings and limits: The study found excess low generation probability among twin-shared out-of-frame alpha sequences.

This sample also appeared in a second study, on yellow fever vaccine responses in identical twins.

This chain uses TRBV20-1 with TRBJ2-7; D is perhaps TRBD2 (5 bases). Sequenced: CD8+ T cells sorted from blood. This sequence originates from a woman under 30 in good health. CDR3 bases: TGCAGTGCTAGAGGCTTGGACTCAGACTACGAGCAGTACTTC. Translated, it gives CSARGLDSDYEQYF.